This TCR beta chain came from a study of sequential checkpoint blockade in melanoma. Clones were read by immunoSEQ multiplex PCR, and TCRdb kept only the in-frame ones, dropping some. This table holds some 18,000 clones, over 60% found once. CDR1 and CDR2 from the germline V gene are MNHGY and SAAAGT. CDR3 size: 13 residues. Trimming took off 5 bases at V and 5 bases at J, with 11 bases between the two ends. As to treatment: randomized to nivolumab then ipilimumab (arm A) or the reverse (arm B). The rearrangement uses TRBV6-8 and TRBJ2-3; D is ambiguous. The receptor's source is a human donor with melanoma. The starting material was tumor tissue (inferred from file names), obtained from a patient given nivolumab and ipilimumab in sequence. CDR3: CASSDEEGDTQYF. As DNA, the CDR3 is TGTGCCAGCAGTGATGAGGAAGGAGATACGCAGTATTTT.